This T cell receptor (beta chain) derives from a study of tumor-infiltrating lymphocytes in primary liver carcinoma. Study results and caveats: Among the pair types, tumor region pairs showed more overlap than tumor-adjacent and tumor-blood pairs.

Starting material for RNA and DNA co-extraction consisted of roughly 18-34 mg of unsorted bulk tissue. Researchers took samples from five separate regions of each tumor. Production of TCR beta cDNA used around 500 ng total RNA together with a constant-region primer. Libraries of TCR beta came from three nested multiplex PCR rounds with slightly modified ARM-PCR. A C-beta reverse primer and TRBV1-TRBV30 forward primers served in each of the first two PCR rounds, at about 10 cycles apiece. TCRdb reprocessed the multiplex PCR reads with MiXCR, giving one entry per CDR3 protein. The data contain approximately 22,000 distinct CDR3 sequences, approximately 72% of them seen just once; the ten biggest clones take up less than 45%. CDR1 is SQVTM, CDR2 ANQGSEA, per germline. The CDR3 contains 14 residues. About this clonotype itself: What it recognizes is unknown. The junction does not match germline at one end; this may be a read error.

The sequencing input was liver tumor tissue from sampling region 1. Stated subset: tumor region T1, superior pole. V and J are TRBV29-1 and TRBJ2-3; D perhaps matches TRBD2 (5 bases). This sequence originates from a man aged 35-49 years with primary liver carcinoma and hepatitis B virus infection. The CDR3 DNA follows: TGCAGTGTTGAAGTACTAGAGGGAGCGGATACGCATTATTTT. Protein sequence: CSVEVLEGADTHYF.